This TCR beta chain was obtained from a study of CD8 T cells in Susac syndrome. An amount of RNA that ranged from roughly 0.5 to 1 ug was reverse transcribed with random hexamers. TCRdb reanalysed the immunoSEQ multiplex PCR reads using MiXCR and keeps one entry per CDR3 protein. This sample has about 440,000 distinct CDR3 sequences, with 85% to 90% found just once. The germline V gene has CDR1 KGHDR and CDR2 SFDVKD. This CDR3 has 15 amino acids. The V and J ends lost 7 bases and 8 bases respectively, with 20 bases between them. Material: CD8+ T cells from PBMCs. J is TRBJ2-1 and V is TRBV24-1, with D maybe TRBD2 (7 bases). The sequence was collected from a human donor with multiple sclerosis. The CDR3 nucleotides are TGTGCCACCAGCGCCGGGGGGCCCGGAGGCGATGAGCAGTTCTTC. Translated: CATSAGGPGGDEQFF.